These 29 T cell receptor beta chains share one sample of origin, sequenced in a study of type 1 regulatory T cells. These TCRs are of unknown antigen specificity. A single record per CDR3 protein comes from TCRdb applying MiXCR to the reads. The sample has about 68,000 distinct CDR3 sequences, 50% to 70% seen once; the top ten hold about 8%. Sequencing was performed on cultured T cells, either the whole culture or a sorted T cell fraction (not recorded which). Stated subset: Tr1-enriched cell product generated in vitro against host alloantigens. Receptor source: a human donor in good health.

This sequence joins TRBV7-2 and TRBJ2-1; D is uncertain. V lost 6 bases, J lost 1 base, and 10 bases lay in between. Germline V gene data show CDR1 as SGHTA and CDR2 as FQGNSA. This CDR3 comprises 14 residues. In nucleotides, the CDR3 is TGTGCCAGCAGAGCCCTTGGATCCTACAATGAGCAGTTCTTC. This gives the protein CASRALGSYNEQFF.

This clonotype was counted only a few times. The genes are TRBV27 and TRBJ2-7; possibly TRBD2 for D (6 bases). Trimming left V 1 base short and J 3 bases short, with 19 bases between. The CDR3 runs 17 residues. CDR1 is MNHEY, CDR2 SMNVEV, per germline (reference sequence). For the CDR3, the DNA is TGTGCCAGCAGTTTATTCGCCCCCCGGGACTTCAACTACGAGCAGTACTTC. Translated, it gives CASSLFAPRDFNYEQYF.

The CDR3 DNA reads TGTGCCAGCAGTTTTACTAGCGGGTCGTCCTACAATGAGCAGTTCTTC. Its protein is CASSFTSGSSYNEQFF. This sequence joins TRBV27 and TRBJ2-1; 9 bases are a match to TRBD2. The CDR3 sequence is 16 residues long. Trimming removed 3 bases from V and 1 base from J; junction bases left unmatched: 4. Per germline, CDR1 MNHEY and CDR2 SMNVEV (reference sequence).

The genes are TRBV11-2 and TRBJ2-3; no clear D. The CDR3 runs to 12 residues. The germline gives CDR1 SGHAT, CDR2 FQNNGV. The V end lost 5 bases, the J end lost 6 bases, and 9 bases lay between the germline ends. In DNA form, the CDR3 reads TGTGCCAGCAGCCATTTACTGGATACGCAGTATTTT. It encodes CASSHLLDTQYF.

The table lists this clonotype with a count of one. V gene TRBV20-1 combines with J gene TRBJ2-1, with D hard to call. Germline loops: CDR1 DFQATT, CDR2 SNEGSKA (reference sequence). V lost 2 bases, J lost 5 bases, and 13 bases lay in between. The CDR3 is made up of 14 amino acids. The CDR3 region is CSARSAIRDNEQFF. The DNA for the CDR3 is TGCAGTGCTAGAAGCGCGATTAGGGACAATGAGCAGTTCTTC.

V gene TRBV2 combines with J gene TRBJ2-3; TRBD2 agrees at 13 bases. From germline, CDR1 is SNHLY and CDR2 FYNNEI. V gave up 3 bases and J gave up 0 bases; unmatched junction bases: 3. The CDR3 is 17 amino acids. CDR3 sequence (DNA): TGTGCCAGCAGTGATTTGGGACTAGCGGGAAGCACAGATACGCAGTATTTT. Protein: CASSDLGLAGSTDTQYF.

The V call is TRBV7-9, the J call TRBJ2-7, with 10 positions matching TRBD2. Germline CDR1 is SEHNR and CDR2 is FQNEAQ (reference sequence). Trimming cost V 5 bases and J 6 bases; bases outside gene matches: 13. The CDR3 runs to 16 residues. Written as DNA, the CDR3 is TGTGCCAGCAGCCTCGGGGGACTAGCGACTTTGAGCGAGCAGTACTTC. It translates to CASSLGGLATLSEQYF. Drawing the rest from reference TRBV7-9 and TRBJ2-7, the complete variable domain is DTGVSQNPRHKITKRGQNVTFRCDPISEHNRLYWYRQTLGQGPEFLTYFQNEAQLEKSRLLSDRFSAERPKGSFSTLEIQRTEQGDSAMYLCASSLGGLATLSEQYFGPGTRLTVT.

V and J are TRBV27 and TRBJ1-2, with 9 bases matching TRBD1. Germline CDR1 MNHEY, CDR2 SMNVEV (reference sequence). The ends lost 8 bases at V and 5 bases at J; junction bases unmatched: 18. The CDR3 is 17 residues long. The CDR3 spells CASRASRGGQGTYGYTF. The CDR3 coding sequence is TGTGCCAGCCGCGCGTCCCGGGGGGGACAGGGAACATATGGCTACACCTTC.

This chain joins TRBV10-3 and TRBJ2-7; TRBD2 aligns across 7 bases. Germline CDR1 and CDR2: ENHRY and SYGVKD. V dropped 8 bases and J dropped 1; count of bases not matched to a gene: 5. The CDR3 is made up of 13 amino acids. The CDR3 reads CAIASGASYEQYF. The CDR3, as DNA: TGTGCCATCGCCAGCGGGGCGTCCTACGAGCAGTACTTC.

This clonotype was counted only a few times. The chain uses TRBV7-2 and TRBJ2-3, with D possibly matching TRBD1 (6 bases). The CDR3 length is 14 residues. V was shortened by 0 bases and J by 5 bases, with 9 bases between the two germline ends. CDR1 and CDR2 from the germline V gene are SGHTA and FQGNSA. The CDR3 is CASSLAGALDTQYF. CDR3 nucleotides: TGTGCCAGCAGCTTAGCGGGGGCTTTAGATACGCAGTATTTT.

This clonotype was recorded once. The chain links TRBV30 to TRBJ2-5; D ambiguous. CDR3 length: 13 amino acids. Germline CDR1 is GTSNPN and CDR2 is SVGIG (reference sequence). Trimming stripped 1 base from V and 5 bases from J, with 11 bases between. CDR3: CAWSGPSRETQYF. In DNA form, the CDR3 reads TGTGCCTGGAGTGGGCCCAGCCGGGAGACCCAGTACTTC.

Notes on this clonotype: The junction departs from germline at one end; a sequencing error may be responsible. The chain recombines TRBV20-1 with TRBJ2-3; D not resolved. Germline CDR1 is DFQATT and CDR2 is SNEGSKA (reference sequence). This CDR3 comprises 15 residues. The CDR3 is CSAGEIAENTDTQYF. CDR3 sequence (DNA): TGCAGTGCTGGAGAGATTGCCGAGAACACAGATACGCAGTATTTT.

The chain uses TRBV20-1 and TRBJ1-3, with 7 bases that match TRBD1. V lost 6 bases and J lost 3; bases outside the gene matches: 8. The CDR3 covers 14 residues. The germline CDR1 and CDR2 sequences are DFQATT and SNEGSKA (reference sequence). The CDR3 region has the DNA TGCAGTGCGCTACAGGGGCAGGGTGGAAACACCATATATTTT. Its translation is CSALQGQGGNTIYF.

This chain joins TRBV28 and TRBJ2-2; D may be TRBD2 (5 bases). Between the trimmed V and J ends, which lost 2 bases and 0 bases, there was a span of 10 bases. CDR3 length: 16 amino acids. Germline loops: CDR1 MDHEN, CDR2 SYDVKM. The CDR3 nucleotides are TGTGCCAGCAGTTTACCCGGAGGCCCGAACACCGGGGAGCTGTTTTTT. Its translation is CASSLPGGPNTGELFF.

The CDR3 DNA sequence: TGCGCCAGCAGCCCTGAATTCGGGCTCTCCTACGAGCAGTACTTC. It yields the protein CASSPEFGLSYEQYF. This chain connects TRBV5-1 to TRBJ2-7; D uncertain. V was pared by 4 bases and J by 0 bases, with 14 bases between. The CDR3 is made up of 15 amino acids. Germline V CDR1 and CDR2: SGHRS, YFSETQ.

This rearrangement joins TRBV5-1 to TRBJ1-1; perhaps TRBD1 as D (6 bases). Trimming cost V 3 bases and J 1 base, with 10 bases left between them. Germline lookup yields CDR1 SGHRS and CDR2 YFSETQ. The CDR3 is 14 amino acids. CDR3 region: CASSYRGGNTEAFF. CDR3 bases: TGCGCCAGCAGCTATAGGGGGGGGAACACTGAAGCTTTCTTT.

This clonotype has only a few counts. The CDR3 protein is CASSQQNPTQQYF. CDR3 sequence (DNA): TGTGCCAGCAGCCAACAAAATCCTACGCAGCAGTACTTC. V is TRBV27 and J is TRBJ2-7, with unresolved D. Looked up from germline, CDR1 is MNHEY and CDR2 is SMNVEV (reference sequence). The CDR3 totals 13 residues. Trimming left V 6 bases short and J 8 bases short, with 17 bases between.

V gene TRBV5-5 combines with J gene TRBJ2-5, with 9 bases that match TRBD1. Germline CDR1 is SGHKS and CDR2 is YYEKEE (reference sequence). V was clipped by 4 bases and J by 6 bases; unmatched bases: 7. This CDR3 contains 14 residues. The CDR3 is CASSPGQGTKTQYF. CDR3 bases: TGTGCCAGCAGCCCTGGACAGGGGACGAAGACCCAGTACTTC.

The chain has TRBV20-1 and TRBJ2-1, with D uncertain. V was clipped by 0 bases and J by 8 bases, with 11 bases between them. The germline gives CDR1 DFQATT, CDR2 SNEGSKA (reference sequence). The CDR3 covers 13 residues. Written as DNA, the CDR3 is TGCAGTGCTAGAGATAGCTATGTCCATGAGCAGTTCTTC. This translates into CSARDSYVHEQFF.

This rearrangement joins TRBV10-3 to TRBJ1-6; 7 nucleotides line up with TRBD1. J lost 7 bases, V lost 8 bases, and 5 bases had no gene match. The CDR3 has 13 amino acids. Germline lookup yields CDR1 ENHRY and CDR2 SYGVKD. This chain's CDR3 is CAIGGQLNSPLHF. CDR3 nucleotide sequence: TGTGCCATCGGGGGACAGCTAAATTCACCCCTCCACTTT.

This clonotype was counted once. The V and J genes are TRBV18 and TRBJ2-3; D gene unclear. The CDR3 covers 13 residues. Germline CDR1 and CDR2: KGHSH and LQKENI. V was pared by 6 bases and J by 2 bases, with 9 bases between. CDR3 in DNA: TGTGCCAGCTCCCAAGCGTACACAGATACGCAGTATTTT. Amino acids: CASSQAYTDTQYF.

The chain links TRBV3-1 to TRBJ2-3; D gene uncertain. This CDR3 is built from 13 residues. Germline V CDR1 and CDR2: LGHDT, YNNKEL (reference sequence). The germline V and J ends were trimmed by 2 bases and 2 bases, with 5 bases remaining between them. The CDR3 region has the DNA TGTGCCAGCAGCCAATCCGACACAGATACGCAGTATTTT. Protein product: CASSQSDTDTQYF.

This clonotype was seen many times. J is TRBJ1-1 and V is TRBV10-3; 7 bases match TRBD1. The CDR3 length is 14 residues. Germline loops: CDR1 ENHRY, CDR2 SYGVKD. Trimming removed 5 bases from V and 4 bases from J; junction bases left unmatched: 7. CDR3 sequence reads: CAISITSGGTEAFF. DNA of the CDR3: TGTGCCATCAGTATTACCTCAGGGGGCACTGAAGCTTTCTTT.

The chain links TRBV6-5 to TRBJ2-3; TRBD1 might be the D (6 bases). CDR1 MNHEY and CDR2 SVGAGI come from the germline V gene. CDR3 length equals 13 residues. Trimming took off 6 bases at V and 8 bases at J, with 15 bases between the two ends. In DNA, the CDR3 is TGTGCCAGCAGCAGAACAGGGCCTGGTACGCAGTATTTT. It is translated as CASSRTGPGTQYF.

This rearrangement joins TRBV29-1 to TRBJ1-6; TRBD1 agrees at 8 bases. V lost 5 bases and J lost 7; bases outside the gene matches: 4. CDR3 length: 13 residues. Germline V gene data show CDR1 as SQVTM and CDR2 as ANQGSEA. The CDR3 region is CSVRGQGNSPLHF. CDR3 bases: TGCAGCGTTCGTGGACAGGGAAATTCACCCCTCCACTTT.

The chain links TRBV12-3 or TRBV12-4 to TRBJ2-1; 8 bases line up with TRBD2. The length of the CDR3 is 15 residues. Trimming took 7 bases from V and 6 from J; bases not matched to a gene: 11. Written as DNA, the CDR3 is TGTGCCAGCACCCCGCCGGGAGGGCCGGTCAATGAGCAGTTCTTC. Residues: CASTPPGGPVNEQFF.

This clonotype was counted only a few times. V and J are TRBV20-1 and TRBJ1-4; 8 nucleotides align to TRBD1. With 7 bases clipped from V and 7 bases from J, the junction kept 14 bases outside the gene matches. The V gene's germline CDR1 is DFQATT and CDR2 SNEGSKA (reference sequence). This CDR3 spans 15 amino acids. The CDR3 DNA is TGCAGTGTGGGGCAGGGGGCCTCCTCCGGTGAAAAACTGTTTTTT. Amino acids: CSVGQGASSGEKLFF.

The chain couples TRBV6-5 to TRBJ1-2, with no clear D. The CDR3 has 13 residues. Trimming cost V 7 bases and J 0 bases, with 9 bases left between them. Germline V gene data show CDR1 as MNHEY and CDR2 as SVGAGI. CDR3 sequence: CASNPIANYGYTF. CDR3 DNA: TGTGCCAGCAACCCTATTGCTAACTATGGCTACACCTTC.

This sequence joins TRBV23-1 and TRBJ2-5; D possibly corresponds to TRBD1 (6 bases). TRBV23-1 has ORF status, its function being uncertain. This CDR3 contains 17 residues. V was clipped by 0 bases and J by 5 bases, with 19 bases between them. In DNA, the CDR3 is TGCGCCAGCAGTCAATCCCTTGGACAGATTAGAGAGGAGACCCAGTACTTC. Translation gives CASSQSLGQIREETQYF.